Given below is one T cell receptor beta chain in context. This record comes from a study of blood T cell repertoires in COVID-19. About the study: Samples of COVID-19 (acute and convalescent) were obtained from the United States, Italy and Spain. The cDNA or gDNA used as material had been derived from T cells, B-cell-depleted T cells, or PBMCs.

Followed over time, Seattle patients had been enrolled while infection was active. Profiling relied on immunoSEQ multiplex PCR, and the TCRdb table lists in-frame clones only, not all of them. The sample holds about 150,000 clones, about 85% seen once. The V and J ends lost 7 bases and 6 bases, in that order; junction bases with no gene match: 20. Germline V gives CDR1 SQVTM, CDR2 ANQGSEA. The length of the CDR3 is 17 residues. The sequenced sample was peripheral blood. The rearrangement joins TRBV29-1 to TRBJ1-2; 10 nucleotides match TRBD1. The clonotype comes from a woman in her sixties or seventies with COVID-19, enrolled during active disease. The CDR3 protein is CSADGGGQGLPLDGYTF. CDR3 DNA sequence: TGCAGCGCAGATGGGGGGGGACAGGGGTTACCCCTCGATGGCTACACCTTC.